The 20 T cell receptor beta chains in this list originate from one sample, sequenced in a study of shared clonotypes between healthy human individuals. TCRdb's copy holds only in-frame clones and misses some; the assay was immunoSEQ multiplex PCR. The sample carries a few million clones, around 90% recorded once. Input material: naive CD4+ T cells sorted from blood. Subset denoted: CD45RA+ positively selected. Receptors originate from a man between 18 and 29 years old in good health.

The chain uses TRBV28 and TRBJ2-7, with D uncertain. Trimming removed 2 bases from V and 9 bases from J, with 17 bases in between. Germline loops: CDR1 MDHEN, CDR2 SYDVKM. The length of the CDR3 is 14 residues. The CDR3 DNA follows: TGTGCCAGCAGTTTACTCCGGGCCTACCACTCGCAGTACTTC. Its protein product is CASSLLRAYHSQYF.

This rearrangement joins TRBV11-2 to TRBJ2-3, with TRBD1 matching over 8 bases. Germline CDR1 reads SGHAT; CDR2 reads FQNNGV. Trimming took 1 base from V and 2 from J; bases not matched to a gene: 2. The CDR3 is 15 residues long. The chain's CDR3 is CASSLGTGYTDTQYF. The CDR3 DNA reads as TGTGCCAGCAGCTTAGGGACAGGGTACACAGATACGCAGTATTTT.

The chain has TRBV6-6 and TRBJ1-2; 8 bases match TRBD1. The trim removed 5 bases at V and 4 bases at J, leaving 12 bases unmatched. This CDR3 is built from 16 residues. Germline V gene data show CDR1 as MNHNY and CDR2 as SVGAGI (reference sequence). CDR3 sequence reads: CASSGATGGAPYGYTF. CDR3 DNA sequence: TGTGCCAGCAGTGGCGCCACAGGGGGGGCCCCCTATGGCTACACCTTC.

The gene calls are TRBV27 and TRBJ2-7; a possible D gene is TRBD1 (5 bases). The CDR3 consists of 16 residues. V lost 3 bases and J 3 bases, leaving 18 bases between the germline ends. From germline, CDR1 is MNHEY and CDR2 SMNVEV (reference sequence). CDR3 in amino acids: CASSFLHPTGVYEQYF. The DNA for the CDR3 is TGTGCCAGCAGTTTCCTCCACCCCACAGGTGTCTACGAGCAGTACTTC.

J is TRBJ2-7 and V is TRBV18; TRBD1 agrees at 8 bases. The CDR3 has 14 amino acids. The trim removed 0 bases at V and 6 bases at J, leaving 4 bases unmatched. Germline-derived CDR1 and CDR2 are KGHSH and LQKENI. Here the CDR3 reads CASSPPNQGAEQYF. CDR3 nucleotides: TGTGCCAGCTCACCACCGAACCAGGGGGCCGAGCAGTACTTC.

This clone was seen a handful of times. The rearrangement links TRBV28 to TRBJ1-6; D not resolved. This CDR3 is built from 15 residues. Germline V CDR1 and CDR2: MDHEN, SYDVKM. Trimming pared 5 bases from V and 6 bases from J, leaving 14 bases between. CDR3 sequence: CASSIGSSLNSPLHF. DNA of the CDR3: TGTGCCAGCAGTATCGGGTCCAGCCTTAATTCACCCCTCCACTTT.

The chain carries TRBV29-1 and TRBJ2-5; 9 bases fit TRBD1. The closer fit of TRBJ2-7 to the DNA end suggests the J call may be wrong. Germline V gives CDR1 SQVTM, CDR2 ANQGSEA. The CDR3 runs 12 residues. CDR3 region: CSAETGGHEQYF. Written as DNA, the CDR3 is TGCAGCGCCGAGACAGGGGGTCACGAGCAGTACTTC.

The chain joins TRBV28 to TRBJ1-5; 10 bases line up with TRBD1. CDR3 length: 15 amino acids. Per the germline V gene, CDR1 is MDHEN and CDR2 is SYDVKM. The V segment lost 4 bases and the J segment 6 bases; nucleotides outside the gene matches: 6. CDR3 coding DNA: TGTGCCAGCAGTTGGGGACAGGGGAGCTCTCAGCCCCAGCATTTT. This translates into CASSWGQGSSQPQHF.

J is TRBJ1-2 and V is TRBV19; D call uncertain. Trimming cost V 3 bases and J 0 bases, with 14 bases left between them. The CDR3 loop spans 16 amino acids. Germline CDR1 LNHDA, CDR2 SQIVND (reference sequence). This CDR3 is CASSINSGVSNYGYTF. The DNA of the CDR3 is TGTGCCAGTAGTATCAATTCGGGAGTCTCTAACTATGGCTACACCTTC.

The chain recombines TRBV9 with TRBJ2-7; D gene unclear. V dropped 0 bases and J dropped 4 bases, with 20 bases sitting between them. CDR1 and CDR2 from the germline V gene are SGDLS and YYNGEE. The CDR3 totals 17 residues. The CDR3 region has the DNA TGTGCCAGCAGCGTAGGGGCGCAAGGGTTCTCTAGTTACGAGCAGTACTTC. Translated: CASSVGAQGFSSYEQYF.

V gene TRBV2 combines with J gene TRBJ2-2; D call uncertain. Trimming pared 5 bases from V and 7 bases from J, leaving 14 bases between. CDR1 and CDR2 (germline): SNHLY, FYNNEI. The length of the CDR3 is 14 residues. The CDR3 loop is CASSLDGSGGELFF. The DNA of the CDR3 is TGTGCCAGCAGTTTGGACGGATCGGGCGGGGAGCTGTTTTTT.

The chain has TRBV18 and TRBJ2-5; 7 nucleotides agree with TRBD1. Germline CDR1 is KGHSH and CDR2 is LQKENI. The CDR3 covers 13 residues. Trimming at V came to 6 bases and at J to 2 bases, leaving 3 bases not matched to a gene. The CDR3 protein is CASSGTVQETQYF. Written as DNA, the CDR3 is TGTGCCAGCTCGGGGACAGTTCAAGAGACCCAGTACTTC. Combining the CDR3 with reference TRBV18 and TRBJ2-5 gives the whole variable domain NAGVMQNPRHLVRRRGQEARLRCSPMKGHSHVYWYRQLPEEGLKFMVYLQKENIIDESGMPKERFSAEFPKEGPSILRIQQVVRGDSAAYFCASSGTVQETQYFGPGTRLLVL.

The chain recombines TRBV4-3 with TRBJ1-2, with TRBD1 matching 7 bases. The CDR3 totals 15 residues. Germline trimming cut 3 bases from V and 0 bases from J; bases unmatched to any gene: 4. Germline V gives CDR1 LGHNA, CDR2 YSLEER. DNA for the CDR3: TGCGCCAGCAGCCAGAGTGACAGGGCTAACTATGGCTACACCTTC. Amino acid sequence: CASSQSDRANYGYTF.

Only one count was recorded for this clone. This rearrangement joins TRBV19 to TRBJ1-5; D is perhaps TRBD1 (5 bases). Germline V gene lookup returns CDR1 LNHDA and CDR2 SQIVND (reference sequence). The V end lost 3 bases, the J end lost 5 bases, and 14 bases lay between the germline ends. CDR3 length: 15 amino acids. CDR3 sequence reads: CASSIARANYQPQHF. CDR3 nucleotide sequence: TGTGCCAGTAGTATTGCCAGGGCGAACTATCAGCCCCAGCATTTT.

V gene TRBV11-2 combines with J gene TRBJ2-7; 8 bases line up with TRBD2. J was trimmed by 4 bases and V by 4 bases; bases with no gene match: 6. This CDR3 is built from 14 residues. Germline loops: CDR1 SGHAT, CDR2 FQNNGV. CDR3 region: CASSSLAGRYEQYF. CDR3 sequence (DNA): TGTGCCAGCAGCTCCTTAGCGGGACGATACGAGCAGTACTTC.

V gene TRBV28 combines with J gene TRBJ1-1, with TRBD1 matching 8 bases. This CDR3 is 15 amino acids long. Germline lookup yields CDR1 MDHEN and CDR2 SYDVKM. J was trimmed by 3 bases and V by 2 bases; bases with no gene match: 5. The CDR3 protein is CASSLDRGGDTEAFF. The CDR3 DNA reads TGTGCCAGCAGTTTAGACAGGGGAGGGGACACTGAAGCTTTCTTT.

The CDR3 is CASSPTGTEAFF. CDR3 nucleotide sequence: TGTGCCAGCAGCCCTACAGGAACTGAAGCTTTCTTT. The chain uses TRBV6-6 and TRBJ1-1; possible D gene TRBD1, 5 bases. V gave up 6 bases and J gave up 5 bases, with 10 bases separating them. Germline V gene lookup returns CDR1 MNHNY and CDR2 SVGAGI (reference sequence). The CDR3 contains 12 residues.

This rearrangement joins TRBV5-4 to TRBJ2-5; perhaps D is TRBD1 or TRBD2 (6 bases each). Trimming removed 2 bases at V and 5 bases at J, with 19 bases between. The CDR3 totals 16 residues. Germline assignment: CDR1 SGHNT and CDR2 YYREEE (reference sequence). CDR3 coding DNA: TGTGCCAGCAGCTTCGGGGGCGGCAGCGCGGGGGAGACCCAGTACTTC. Protein: CASSFGGGSAGETQYF.

This chain uses TRBV12-5 with TRBJ1-1, with a tentative D call TRBD1 (5 bases). CDR3 length equals 14 residues. V was pared by 1 base and J by 0 bases, with 6 bases between. From germline, CDR1 is LGHNT and CDR2 FRNRAP. The CDR3 nucleotides read TGTGCTAGTGGTTTGGGACAGATGAACACTGAAGCTTTCTTT. The encoded protein is CASGLGQMNTEAFF.

The chain joins TRBV18 to TRBJ2-7; D is unresolved. V lost 6 bases and J lost 0, with 12 bases in between. This CDR3 region has 14 residues. Looked up from germline, CDR1 is KGHSH and CDR2 is LQKENI. This chain's CDR3 is CASSPQVISYEQYF. The CDR3 DNA sequence: TGTGCCAGCTCTCCGCAAGTGATCTCCTACGAGCAGTACTTC.